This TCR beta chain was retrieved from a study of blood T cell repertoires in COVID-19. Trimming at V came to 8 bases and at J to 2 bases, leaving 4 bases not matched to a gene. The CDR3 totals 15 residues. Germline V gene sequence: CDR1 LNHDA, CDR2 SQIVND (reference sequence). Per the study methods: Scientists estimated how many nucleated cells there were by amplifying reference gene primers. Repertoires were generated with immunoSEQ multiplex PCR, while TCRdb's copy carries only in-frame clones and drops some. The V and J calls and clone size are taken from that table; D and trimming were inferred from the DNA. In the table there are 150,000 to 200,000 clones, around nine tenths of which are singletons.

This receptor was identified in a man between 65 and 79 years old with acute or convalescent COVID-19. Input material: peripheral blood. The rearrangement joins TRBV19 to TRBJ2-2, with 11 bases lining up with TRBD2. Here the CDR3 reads CASGGLAENTGELFF. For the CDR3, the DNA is TGTGCCAGTGGGGGACTAGCGGAAAACACCGGGGAGCTGTTTTTT.